This TCR beta chain was captured in a study of HIV-infected patients and healthy controls. Germline V gene sequence: CDR1 WNHNN, CDR2 SYGVQD (reference sequence). The CDR3 sequence is 15 residues long. V was trimmed by 0 bases and J by 5 bases, leaving 11 bases between them. All unsorted peripheral T cells were captured because whole blood was used without fractionation. About 500 ng RNA was reverse transcribed with alpha and beta constant-region primers. Alpha and beta chain libraries were made separately by chain-specific third strand synthesis with multiplexing indices. TCRdb fed the 5' RACE reads into MiXCR, producing one record per CDR3 protein. The table records 13,000 or so distinct CDR3 sequences, approximately 11% of them present only once.

Sequencing input: blood. The rearrangement uses TRBV10-1 and TRBJ2-4, with D possibly being TRBD1 or TRBD2 (5 bases each). The TCR comes from an adult in good health. CDR3: CASSESKGRQNIQYF. The CDR3 coding sequence is TGCGCCAGCAGTGAGTCCAAGGGACGACAAAACATTCAGTACTTC.